Listed below are T cell receptor beta chains from one sample, sequenced in a study of beta chain features in type 1 diabetes. TCRdb keeps only in-frame clones here, not all; method: immunoSEQ multiplex PCR. The profile covers 200,000 to 300,000 clones, with 55% to 70% appearing a single time and around 0.05% taken by the ten largest. Sequencing was carried out using naive CD4+ T cells from blood. The receptors were sampled from a man younger than 40 in good health. CDR3s include the opening cysteine and the closing phenylalanine or tryptophan. Each record gives: V gene, CDR3 length, J gene, clone size, D gene, CDR3 DNA, CDR3 protein. The D gene is left open where the match is weak. Rows may omit the clone size; those that give it use once, few, many or a size class.

v_gene: TRBV29-1; len: 12; j_gene: TRBJ2-7; abundance: few; d_gene: NA; CDR3nt: TGCAGCGTCCTTTTCGGGGGATACGAGCAGTACTTC; CDR3aa: CSVLFGGYEQYF
v_gene: TRBV7-9; len: 13; j_gene: TRBJ2-1; abundance: NA; d_gene: NA; CDR3nt: TGTGCCAGCAGCTTGCGCAGCCTGGGAGAGCAGTTCTTC; CDR3aa: CASSLRSLGEQFF
v_gene: TRBV29-1; len: 14; j_gene: TRBJ2-1; abundance: NA; d_gene: NA; CDR3nt: TGCAGCGTTGAAGATCCGGCGGCCTACAATGAGCAGTTCTTC; CDR3aa: CSVEDPAAYNEQFF
v_gene: TRBV29-1; len: 13; j_gene: TRBJ1-1; abundance: NA; d_gene: NA; CDR3nt: TGCAGCGTTGATTTTCCCGGGAACACTGAAGCTTTCTTT; CDR3aa: CSVDFPGNTEAFF
v_gene: TRBV14; len: 14; j_gene: TRBJ2-5; abundance: few; d_gene: TRBD2; CDR3nt: TGTGCCAGCAGCCAAGAACTAGCGGGAGAGACCCAGTACTTC; CDR3aa: CASSQELAGETQYF
v_gene: TRBV7-8; len: 15; j_gene: TRBJ2-1; abundance: NA; d_gene: TRBD2; CDR3nt: TGTGCCAGCAGCTTAAATCGACTAGCGGGAGATGAGCAGTTCTTC; CDR3aa: CASSLNRLAGDEQFF
v_gene: TRBV29-1; len: 13; j_gene: TRBJ2-3; abundance: NA; d_gene: NA; CDR3nt: TGCAGCCAGAAGGGGTTTGGGGCAGATACGCAGTATTTT; CDR3aa: CSQKGFGADTQYF
v_gene: TRBV10-3; len: 14; j_gene: TRBJ2-5; abundance: few; d_gene: NA; CDR3nt: TGTGCCATCAGTGCACGGGCCAGCCAAGAGACCCAGTACTTC; CDR3aa: CAISARASQETQYF
v_gene: TRBV5-1; len: 13; j_gene: TRBJ1-1; abundance: few; d_gene: NA; CDR3nt: TGCGCCAGCAGCTTGGGCAGGAACACTGAAGCTTTCTTT; CDR3aa: CASSLGRNTEAFF
v_gene: TRBV9; len: 16; j_gene: TRBJ2-3; abundance: NA; d_gene: NA; CDR3nt: TGTGCCAGCAGCCCCCTCCCCGGGGCGAGCACAGATACGCAGTATTTT; CDR3aa: CASSPLPGASTDTQYF
v_gene: TRBV15; len: 12; j_gene: TRBJ2-1; abundance: NA; d_gene: NA; CDR3nt: TGTGCCACCAGTCCAGGAAACAATGAGCAGTTCTTC; CDR3aa: CATSPGNNEQFF
v_gene: TRBV2; len: 14; j_gene: TRBJ2-3; abundance: NA; d_gene: NA; CDR3nt: TGTGCCAGCAGTGGGGGTGTCATCACAGATACGCAGTATTTT; CDR3aa: CASSGGVITDTQYF
v_gene: TRBV20-1; len: 10; j_gene: TRBJ2-5; abundance: few; d_gene: NA; CDR3nt: TGCAGTGCTTTAAAAGAGACCCAGTACTTC; CDR3aa: CSALKETQYF
v_gene: TRBV27; len: 15; j_gene: TRBJ2-6; abundance: NA; d_gene: NA; CDR3nt: TGTGCCAGCAGCGGCGGAGCCCTGAGGGCCAACGTCCTGACTTTC; CDR3aa: CASSGGALRANVLTF
v_gene: TRBV7-2; len: 13; j_gene: TRBJ1-2; abundance: NA; d_gene: NA; CDR3nt: TGTGCCAGCACCATAGGGGTTTGGAATGGCTACACCTTC; CDR3aa: CASTIGVWNGYTF
v_gene: TRBV30; len: 15; j_gene: TRBJ1-1; abundance: NA; d_gene: NA; CDR3nt: TGTGCCTGGAGTGTAGGCGGGGGCCGGAACACTGAAGCTTTCTTT; CDR3aa: CAWSVGGGRNTEAFF
v_gene: TRBV20-1; len: 11; j_gene: TRBJ1-4; abundance: NA; d_gene: NA; CDR3nt: TGCAGTGCTAGAGCCATTGAAAAACTGTTTTTT; CDR3aa: CSARAIEKLFF
v_gene: TRBV4-3; len: 15; j_gene: TRBJ2-7; abundance: NA; d_gene: TRBD1; CDR3nt: TGCGCCAGCAGCCACTCGGGACAGAGTCTCGACGAGCAGTACTTC; CDR3aa: CASSHSGQSLDEQYF
v_gene: TRBV10-3; len: 16; j_gene: TRBJ2-3; abundance: NA; d_gene: TRBD1; CDR3nt: TGTGCCATCAGTTCGCGGCGGGACAGGGAGTCGGATACGCAGTATTTT; CDR3aa: CAISSRRDRESDTQYF
v_gene: TRBV30; len: 12; j_gene: TRBJ2-3; abundance: NA; d_gene: NA; CDR3nt: TGTGCCTGGAGGATCCTAGCAGATACGCAGTATTTT; CDR3aa: CAWRILADTQYF